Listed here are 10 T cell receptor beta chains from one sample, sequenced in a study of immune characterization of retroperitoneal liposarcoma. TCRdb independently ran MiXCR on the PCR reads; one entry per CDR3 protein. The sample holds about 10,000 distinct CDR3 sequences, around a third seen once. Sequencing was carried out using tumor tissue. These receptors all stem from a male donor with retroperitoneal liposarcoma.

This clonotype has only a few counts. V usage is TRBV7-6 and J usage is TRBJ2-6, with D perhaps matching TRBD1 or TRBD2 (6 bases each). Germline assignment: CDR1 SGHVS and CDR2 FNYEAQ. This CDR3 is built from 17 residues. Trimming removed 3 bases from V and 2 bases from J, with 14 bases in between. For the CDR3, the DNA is TGTGCCAGCAGCTTGTCATCCGGGGGCGCTGGGGCCAACGTCCTGACTTTC. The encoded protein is CASSLSSGGAGANVLTF.

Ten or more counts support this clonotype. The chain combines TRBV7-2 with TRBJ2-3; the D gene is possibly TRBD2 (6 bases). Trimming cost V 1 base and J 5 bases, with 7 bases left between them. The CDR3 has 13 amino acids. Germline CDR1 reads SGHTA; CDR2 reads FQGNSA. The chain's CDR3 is CASSLVGGDTQYF. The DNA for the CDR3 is TGTGCCAGCAGCTTAGTCGGGGGAGATACGCAGTATTTT.

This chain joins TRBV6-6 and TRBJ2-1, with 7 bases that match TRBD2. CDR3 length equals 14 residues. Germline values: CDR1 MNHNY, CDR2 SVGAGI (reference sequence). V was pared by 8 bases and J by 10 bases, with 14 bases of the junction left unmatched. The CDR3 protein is CASAGGAGVQEQFF. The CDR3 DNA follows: TGTGCCAGCGCTGGTGGGGCGGGAGTTCAGGAGCAGTTCTTC.

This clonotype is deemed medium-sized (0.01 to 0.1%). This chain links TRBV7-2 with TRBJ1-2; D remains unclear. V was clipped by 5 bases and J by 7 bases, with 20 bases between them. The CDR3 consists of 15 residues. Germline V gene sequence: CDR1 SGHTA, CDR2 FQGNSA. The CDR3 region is CASSPEQPPSSGYTF. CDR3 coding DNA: TGTGCCAGCAGCCCAGAACAGCCCCCCTCTTCTGGCTACACCTTC.

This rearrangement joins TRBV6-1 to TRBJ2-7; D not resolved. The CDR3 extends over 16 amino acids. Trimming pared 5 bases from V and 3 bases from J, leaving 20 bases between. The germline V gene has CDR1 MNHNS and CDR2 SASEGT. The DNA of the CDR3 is TGTGCCAGCAGTTCCTTAAAGTTTGGGGTTATCTACGAGCAGTACTTC. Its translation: CASSSLKFGVIYEQYF.

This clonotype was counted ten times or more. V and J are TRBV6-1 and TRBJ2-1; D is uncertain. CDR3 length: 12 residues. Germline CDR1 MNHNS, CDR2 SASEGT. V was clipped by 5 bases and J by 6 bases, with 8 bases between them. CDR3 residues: CASSLVGNEQFF. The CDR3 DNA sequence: TGTGCCAGCAGTCTCGTGGGCAATGAGCAGTTCTTC.

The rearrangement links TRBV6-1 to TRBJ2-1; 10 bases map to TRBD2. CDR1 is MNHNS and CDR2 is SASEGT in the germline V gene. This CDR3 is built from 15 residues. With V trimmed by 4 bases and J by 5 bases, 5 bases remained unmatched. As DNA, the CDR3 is TGTGCCAGCAGTGCTCTAGCGGGGGTCGACAATGAGCAGTTCTTC. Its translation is CASSALAGVDNEQFF.

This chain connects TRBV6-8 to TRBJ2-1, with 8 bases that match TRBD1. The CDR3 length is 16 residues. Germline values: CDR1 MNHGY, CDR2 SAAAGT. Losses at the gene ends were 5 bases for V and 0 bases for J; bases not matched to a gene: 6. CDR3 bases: TGTGCCAGCAGTAAAACAGGGGGTCTCTCCTACAATGAGCAGTTCTTC. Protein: CASSKTGGLSYNEQFF.

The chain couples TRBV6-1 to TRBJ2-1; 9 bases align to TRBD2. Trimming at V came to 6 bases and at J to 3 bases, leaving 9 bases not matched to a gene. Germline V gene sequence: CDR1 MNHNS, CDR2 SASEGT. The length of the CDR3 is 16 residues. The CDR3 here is CASSLERGEYYNEQFF. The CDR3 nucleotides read TGTGCCAGCAGCTTGGAGCGGGGGGAATACTACAATGAGCAGTTCTTC.

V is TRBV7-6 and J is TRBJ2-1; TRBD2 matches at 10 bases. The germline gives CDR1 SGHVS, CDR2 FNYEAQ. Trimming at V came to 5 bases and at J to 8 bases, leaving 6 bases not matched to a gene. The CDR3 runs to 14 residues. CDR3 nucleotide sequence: TGTGCCAGCAGCCCGGGACTAGCGTTCGATGAGCAGTTCTTC. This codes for CASSPGLAFDEQFF.